The entry that follows covers one TCR beta chain sequence. Combining iRepertoire HTBI primers with Arm-PCR of CDR3 regions, the authors built TCR beta libraries. TCRdb re-derived calls from the multiplex PCR reads in MiXCR, one entry per CDR3 protein. The sample contains 360,000 or so distinct CDR3 sequences, 16% of which appear only once. The CDR3 spans 12 residues. The V gene lost 3 bases and the J gene lost 6 bases, with 9 bases spanning the gap. The time point was: newly diagnosed GD, antithyroid drugs for less than 3 months. PBMC RNA was the source of the TCR library. Enrollment of patients was through an endocrinology department in Xi'an, China. The sample comes from a study of regulatory T cells in long-lasting Graves disease. Study overall: Antithyroid drug exposure in newly diagnosed Graves' patients had lasted under 3 months.

These data are also associated with another study on T cells in Graves' hyperthyroidism and ophthalmopathy. That source reports: HTBI primers were used for first-round RT-PCR of the TCR CDR3.

The chain is built from TRBV12-3 or TRBV12-4 and TRBJ2-7, with D possibly matching TRBD1 (5 bases). This sequence originates from a man aged 40-49 years with Graves disease. This material consisted of peripheral blood mononuclear cells (PBMCs), taken at new diagnosis, from a patient treated with antithyroid drugs. CDR3 protein: CASSFWGGEQYF. In DNA, the CDR3 is TGTGCCAGCAGTTTTTGGGGCGGCGAGCAGTACTTC.